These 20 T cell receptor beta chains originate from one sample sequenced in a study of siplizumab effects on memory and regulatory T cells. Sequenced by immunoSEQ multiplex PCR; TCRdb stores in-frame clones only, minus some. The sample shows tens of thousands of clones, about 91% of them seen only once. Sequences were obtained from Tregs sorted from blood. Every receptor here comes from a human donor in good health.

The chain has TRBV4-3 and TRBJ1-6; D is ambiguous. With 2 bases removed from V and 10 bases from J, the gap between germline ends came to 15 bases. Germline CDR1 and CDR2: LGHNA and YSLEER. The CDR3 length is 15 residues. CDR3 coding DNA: TGCGCCAGCAGCCAAAGCTGGGGAAATGTATCACCCCTCCACTTT. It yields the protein CASSQSWGNVSPLHF.

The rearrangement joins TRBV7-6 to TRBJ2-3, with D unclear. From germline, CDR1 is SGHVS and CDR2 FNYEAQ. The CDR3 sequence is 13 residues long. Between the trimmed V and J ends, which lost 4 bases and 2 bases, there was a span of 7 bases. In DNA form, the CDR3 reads TGTGCCAGCAGCTCGCAGACCACAGATACGCAGTATTTT. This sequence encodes CASSSQTTDTQYF.

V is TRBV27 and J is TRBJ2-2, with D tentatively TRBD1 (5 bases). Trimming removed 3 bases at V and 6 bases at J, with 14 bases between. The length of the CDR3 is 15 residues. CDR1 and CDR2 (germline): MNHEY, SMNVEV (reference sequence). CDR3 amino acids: CASSFSLQGSGELFF. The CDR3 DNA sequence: TGTGCCAGCAGTTTTTCACTCCAGGGTTCCGGGGAGCTGTTTTTT.

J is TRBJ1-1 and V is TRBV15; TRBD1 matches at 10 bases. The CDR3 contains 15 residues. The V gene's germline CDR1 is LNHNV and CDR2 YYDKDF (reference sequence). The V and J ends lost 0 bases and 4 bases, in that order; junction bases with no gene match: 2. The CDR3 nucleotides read TGTGCCACCAGCAGAGATTGGACAGGGGGCACTGAAGCTTTCTTT. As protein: CATSRDWTGGTEAFF.

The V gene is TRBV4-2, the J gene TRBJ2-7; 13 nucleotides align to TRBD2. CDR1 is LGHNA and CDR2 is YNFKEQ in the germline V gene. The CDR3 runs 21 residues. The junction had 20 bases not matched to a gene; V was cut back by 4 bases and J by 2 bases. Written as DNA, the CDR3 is TGTGCCAGCAGCCTTCTAGTCCCGGGACTAGCGGGGTCTTCGAACACCTACGAGCAGTACTTC. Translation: CASSLLVPGLAGSSNTYEQYF.

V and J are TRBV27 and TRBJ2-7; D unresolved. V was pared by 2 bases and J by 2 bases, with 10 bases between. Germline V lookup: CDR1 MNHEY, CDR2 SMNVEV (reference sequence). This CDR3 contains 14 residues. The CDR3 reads CASSLGLGPYEQYF. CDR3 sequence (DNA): TGTGCCAGCAGTTTAGGGCTAGGCCCCTACGAGCAGTACTTC.

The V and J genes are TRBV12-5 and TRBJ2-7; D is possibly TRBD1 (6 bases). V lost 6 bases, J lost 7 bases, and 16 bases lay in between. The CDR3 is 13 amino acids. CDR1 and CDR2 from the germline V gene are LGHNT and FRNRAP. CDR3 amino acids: CASGSGDAEEQYF. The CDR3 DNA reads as TGTGCTAGTGGATCAGGGGACGCGGAAGAGCAGTACTTC.

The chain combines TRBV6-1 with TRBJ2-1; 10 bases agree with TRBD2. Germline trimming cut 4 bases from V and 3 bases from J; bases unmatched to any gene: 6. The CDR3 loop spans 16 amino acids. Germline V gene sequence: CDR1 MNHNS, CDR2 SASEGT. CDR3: CASSVLAGVDYNEQFF. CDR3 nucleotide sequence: TGTGCCAGCAGTGTGCTAGCGGGAGTTGACTACAATGAGCAGTTCTTC.

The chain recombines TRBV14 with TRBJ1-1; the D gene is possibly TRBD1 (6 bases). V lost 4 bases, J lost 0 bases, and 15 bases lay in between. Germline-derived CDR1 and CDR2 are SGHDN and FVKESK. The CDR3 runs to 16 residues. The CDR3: CASSPPFGTLNTEAFF. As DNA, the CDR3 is TGTGCCAGCAGCCCGCCTTTTGGGACATTGAACACTGAAGCTTTCTTT.

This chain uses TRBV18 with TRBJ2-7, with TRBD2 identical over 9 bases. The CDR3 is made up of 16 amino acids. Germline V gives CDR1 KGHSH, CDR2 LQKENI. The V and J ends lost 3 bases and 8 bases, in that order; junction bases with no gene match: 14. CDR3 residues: CASSPSTPSGAGQQYF. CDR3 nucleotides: TGTGCCAGCTCACCCTCGACCCCTAGCGGGGCGGGGCAGCAGTACTTC.

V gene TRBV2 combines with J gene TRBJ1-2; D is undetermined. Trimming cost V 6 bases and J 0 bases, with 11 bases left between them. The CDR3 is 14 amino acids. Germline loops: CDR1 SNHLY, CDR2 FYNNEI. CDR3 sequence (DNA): TGTGCCAGCAGGACATGGGGAGCTAACTATGGCTACACCTTC. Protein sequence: CASRTWGANYGYTF.

CDR3 amino acids: CASSRSGGVPDTQYF. In DNA, the CDR3 is TGTGCCAGCAGCCGTAGCGGGGGGGTACCAGATACGCAGTATTTT. The V call is TRBV7-2, the J call TRBJ2-3, with 11 bases fitting TRBD2. The CDR3 consists of 15 residues. Germline-derived CDR1 and CDR2 are SGHTA and FQGNSA. The trim removed 5 bases at V and 4 bases at J, leaving 5 bases unmatched.

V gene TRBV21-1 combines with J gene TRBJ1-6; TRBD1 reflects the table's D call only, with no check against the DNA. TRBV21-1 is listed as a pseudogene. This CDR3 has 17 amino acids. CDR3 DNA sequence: TGTGCCAGCAGCAATGGGCCGAGGACAGGGAAAAATTCACCCCTCCACTTT. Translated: CASSNGPRTGKNSPLHF.

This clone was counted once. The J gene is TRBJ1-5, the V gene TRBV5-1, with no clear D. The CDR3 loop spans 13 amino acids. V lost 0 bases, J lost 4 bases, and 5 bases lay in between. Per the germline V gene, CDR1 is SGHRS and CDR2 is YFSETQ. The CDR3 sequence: CASSLAANQPQHF. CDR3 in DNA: TGCGCCAGCAGCTTGGCCGCTAATCAGCCCCAGCATTTT.

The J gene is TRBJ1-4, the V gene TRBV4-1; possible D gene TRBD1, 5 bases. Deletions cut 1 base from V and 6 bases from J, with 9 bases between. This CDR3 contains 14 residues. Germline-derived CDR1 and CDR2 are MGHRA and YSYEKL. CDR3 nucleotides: TGCGCCAGCAGCCAAGTAGCAGGGTATGAAAAACTGTTTTTT. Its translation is CASSQVAGYEKLFF.

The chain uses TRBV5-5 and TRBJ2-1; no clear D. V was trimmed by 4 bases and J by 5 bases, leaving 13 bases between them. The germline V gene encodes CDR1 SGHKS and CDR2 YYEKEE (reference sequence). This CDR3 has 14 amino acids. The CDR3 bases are TGTGCCAGCAGCCCCCTCACCACTAACAATGAGCAGTTCTTC. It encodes CASSPLTTNNEQFF. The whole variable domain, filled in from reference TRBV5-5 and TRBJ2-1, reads DAGVTQSPTHLIKTRGQQVTLRCSPISGHKSVSWYQQVLGQGPQFIFQYYEKEERGRGNFPDRFSARQFPNYSSELNVNALLLGDSALYLCASSPLTTNNEQFFGPGTRLTVL.

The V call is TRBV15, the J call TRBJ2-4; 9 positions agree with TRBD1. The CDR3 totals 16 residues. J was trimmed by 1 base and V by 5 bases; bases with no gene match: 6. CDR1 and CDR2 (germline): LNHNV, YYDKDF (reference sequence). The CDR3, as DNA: TGTGCCACCAGCTCTCGACAGGGGGACGCCAAAAACATTCAGTACTTC. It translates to CATSSRQGDAKNIQYF. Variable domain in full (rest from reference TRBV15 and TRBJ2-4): DAMVIQNPRYQVTQFGKPVTLSCSQTLNHNVMYWYQQKSSQAPKLLFHYYDKDFNNEADTPDNFQSRRPNTSFCFLDIRSPGLGDTAMYLCATSSRQGDAKNIQYFGAGTRLSVL.

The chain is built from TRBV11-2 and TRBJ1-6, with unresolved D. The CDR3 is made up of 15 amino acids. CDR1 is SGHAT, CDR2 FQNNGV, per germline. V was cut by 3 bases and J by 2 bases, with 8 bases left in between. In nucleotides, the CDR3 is TGTGCCAGCAGCTTCGGTACTGCCTATAATTCACCCCTCCACTTT. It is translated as CASSFGTAYNSPLHF.

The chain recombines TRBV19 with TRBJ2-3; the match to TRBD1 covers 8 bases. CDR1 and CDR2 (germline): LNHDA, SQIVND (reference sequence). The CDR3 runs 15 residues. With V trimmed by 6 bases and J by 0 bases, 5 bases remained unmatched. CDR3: CASRDTGGSTDTQYF. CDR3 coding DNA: TGTGCCAGTAGGGATACAGGGGGGAGCACAGATACGCAGTATTTT. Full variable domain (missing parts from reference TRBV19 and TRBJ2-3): DGGITQSPKYLFRKEGQNVTLSCEQNLNHDAMYWYRQDPGQGLRLIYYSQIVNDFQKGDIAEGYSVSREKKESFPLTVTSAQKNPTAFYLCASRDTGGSTDTQYFGPGTRLTVL.

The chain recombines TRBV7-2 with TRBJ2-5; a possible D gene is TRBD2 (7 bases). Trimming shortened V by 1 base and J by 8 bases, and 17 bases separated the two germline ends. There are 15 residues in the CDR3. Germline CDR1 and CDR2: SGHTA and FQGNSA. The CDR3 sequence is CASSLGGGAGGTQYF. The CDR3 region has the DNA TGTGCCAGCAGCTTAGGTGGGGGGGCCGGGGGAACCCAGTACTTC.